The 14 T cell receptor beta chains listed next were all sequenced from one sample in a study of control samples from healthy donors and cancer patients (dated by TCRdb to between 2020 and 2021). Library prep was done by the immunoSEQ multiplex PCR assay. The source is immuneACCESS, and TCRdb retained only in-frame sequences with V and J called. Part of the clones is not carried over; for the studies checked, unresolved V genes explain less than half of this, and the remainder is unexplained. The table for this sample lists about 120,000 clones; 80% to 90% of them were counted only once. The ten most abundant clones make up 1% to 1.4% of the sample. Sequenced material: PBMCs. These receptors were taken from a woman aged 50 to 60 with colorectal cancer.

V usage is TRBV7-2 and J usage is TRBJ2-1; TRBD1 matches at 10 bases. The V and J ends lost 3 bases and 6 bases, in that order; junction bases with no gene match: 8. The CDR3 extends over 16 amino acids. The germline V gene has CDR1 SGHTA and CDR2 FQGNSA. CDR3 sequence reads: CASSFGGQGLLNEQFF. The DNA for the CDR3 is TGTGCCAGCAGCTTCGGGGGACAGGGGCTGCTCAATGAGCAGTTCTTC.

The V gene is TRBV13, the J gene TRBJ1-2; TRBD1 agrees at 12 bases. The CDR3 runs 15 residues. The J segment lost 3 bases and the V segment lost 5 bases, leaving 4 bases of the junction unmatched. The germline V gene has CDR1 PRHDT and CDR2 FYEKMQ (reference sequence). DNA of the CDR3: TGTGCCAGCAGCCCACGGGACAGGGGGCACTATGGCTACACCTTC. This codes for CASSPRDRGHYGYTF.

J is TRBJ2-7 and V is TRBV28; 11 nucleotides match TRBD2. Germline CDR1 reads MDHEN; CDR2 reads SYDVKM. The CDR3 extends over 20 amino acids. V dropped 6 bases and J dropped 4; count of bases not matched to a gene: 23. The CDR3 nucleotides are TGTGCCAGCAGCTGGAAAGGAGGATTTACTAGCGGGAGAAGATTATACGAGCAGTACTTC. Amino acid sequence: CASSWKGGFTSGRRLYEQYF.

A single count supports this clone. The J gene is TRBJ2-5, the V gene TRBV30; D perhaps matches TRBD2 (5 bases). Germline CDR1 reads GTSNPN; CDR2 reads SVGIG (reference sequence). Trimming took off 1 base at V and 5 bases at J, with 11 bases between the two ends. CDR3 length: 13 amino acids. The CDR3 DNA reads TGTGCCTGGAGTGCGTGGGAGCGCGAGACCCAGTACTTC. Amino acid sequence: CAWSAWERETQYF.

J is TRBJ1-5 and V is TRBV11-2; D remains unclear. Per the germline V gene, CDR1 is SGHAT and CDR2 is FQNNGV. The CDR3 covers 14 residues. V was shortened by 5 bases and J by 5 bases, with 13 bases between the two germline ends. The chain's CDR3 is CASSNHFTDQPQHF. CDR3 DNA: TGTGCCAGCAGCAATCACTTTACAGATCAGCCCCAGCATTTT.

The chain recombines TRBV2 with TRBJ2-3, with TRBD1 matching over 10 bases. From germline, CDR1 is SNHLY and CDR2 FYNNEI. This CDR3 has 15 amino acids. Unmatched junction bases numbered 3, after V lost 1 base and J lost 5 bases. CDR3 amino acids: CASSEEGQGGDTQYF. CDR3 DNA: TGTGCCAGCAGTGAAGAAGGACAGGGGGGAGATACGCAGTATTTT.

This clone was counted a single time. This chain connects TRBV29-1 to TRBJ2-3, with 7 positions matching TRBD2. In germline, CDR1 is SQVTM, CDR2 ANQGSEA. The J segment lost 3 bases and the V segment lost 2 bases, leaving 8 bases of the junction unmatched. The CDR3 totals 15 residues. CDR3 nucleotide sequence: TGCAGCGTTGAAATACTTGGGGGGGAGACAGATACGCAGTATTTT. Its translation: CSVEILGGETDTQYF.

On this clone itself: The sample carries other DNA sequences with the same CDR3. J is TRBJ2-7 and V is TRBV29-1; 12 nucleotides agree with TRBD1. Looked up from germline, CDR1 is SQVTM and CDR2 is ANQGSEA. This CDR3 region has 17 residues. The V and J ends lost 4 bases and 2 bases, in that order; junction bases with no gene match: 12. The DNA for the CDR3 is TGCAGCGTTGGGGGGGACAGGGGGCTTGGGGGACCCTACGAGCAGTACTTC. Translation gives CSVGGDRGLGGPYEQYF.

The chain combines TRBV15 with TRBJ1-1; 9 bases align to TRBD1. Trimming removed 5 bases from V and 1 base from J; junction bases left unmatched: 5. Germline CDR1 is LNHNV and CDR2 is YYDKDF (reference sequence). The CDR3 runs 15 residues. CDR3 coding DNA: TGTGCCACCAGCCGATCGACAGGGGGGAACACTGAAGCTTTCTTT. This sequence encodes CATSRSTGGNTEAFF.

The J gene is TRBJ2-7, the V gene TRBV5-1; D possibly uses TRBD1 or TRBD2 (6 bases each). CDR3 length: 16 residues. V lost 0 bases and J lost 2, with 15 bases in between. The germline gives CDR1 SGHRS, CDR2 YFSETQ. CDR3 amino acids: CASSLGRGTPTYEQYF. CDR3 nucleotide sequence: TGCGCCAGCAGCTTGGGGAGGGGGACACCGACCTACGAGCAGTACTTC.

This clone was seen only once. V is TRBV28 and J is TRBJ2-7; D is possibly TRBD2 (5 bases). The CDR3 consists of 14 residues. The germline V and J ends were trimmed by 5 bases and 2 bases, with 13 bases remaining between them. Germline assignment: CDR1 MDHEN and CDR2 SYDVKM. The CDR3 loop reads CASSLSGAAYEQYF. The CDR3 DNA follows: TGTGCCAGCAGTCTAAGCGGAGCCGCCTACGAGCAGTACTTC.

The V gene is TRBV6-5, the J gene TRBJ2-3; no firm D call. The CDR3 consists of 13 residues. The germline V gene encodes CDR1 MNHEY and CDR2 SVGAGI. Trimming shortened V by 2 bases and J by 4 bases, and 7 bases separated the two germline ends. CDR3: CASSYRAPDTQYF. CDR3 sequence (DNA): TGTGCCAGCAGTTACCGCGCCCCAGATACGCAGTATTTT.

The chain couples TRBV10-2 to TRBJ2-2, with D maybe TRBD2 (6 bases). This CDR3 spans 14 amino acids. CDR1 WSHSY and CDR2 SAAADI come from the germline V gene. V was pared by 8 bases and J by 3 bases, with 13 bases between. The CDR3 is CASSPTSYTGELFF. The CDR3 region has the DNA TGCGCCAGCTCGCCCACTAGCTACACCGGGGAGCTGTTTTTT.

This clone was observed a single time. The chain couples TRBV6-5 to TRBJ2-7; the match to TRBD1 covers 8 bases. The CDR3 is 14 residues long. The V gene's germline CDR1 is MNHEY and CDR2 SVGAGI. Losses at the gene ends were 6 bases for V and 1 base for J; bases not matched to a gene: 5. CDR3 protein: CASSQDRASYEQYF. CDR3 bases: TGTGCCAGCAGCCAGGACAGGGCTTCCTACGAGCAGTACTTC.